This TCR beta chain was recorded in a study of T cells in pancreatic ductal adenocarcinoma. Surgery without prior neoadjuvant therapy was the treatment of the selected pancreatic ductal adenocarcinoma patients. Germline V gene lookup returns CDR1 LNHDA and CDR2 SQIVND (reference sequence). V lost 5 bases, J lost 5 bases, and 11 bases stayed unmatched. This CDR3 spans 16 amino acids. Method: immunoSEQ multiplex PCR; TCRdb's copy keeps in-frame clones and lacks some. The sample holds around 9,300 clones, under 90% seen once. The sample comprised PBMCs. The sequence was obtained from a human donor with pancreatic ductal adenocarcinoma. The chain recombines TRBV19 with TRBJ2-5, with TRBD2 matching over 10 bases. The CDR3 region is CASSFGASGSGETQYF. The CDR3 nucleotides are TGTGCCAGTAGTTTTGGGGCTAGCGGGAGTGGTGAGACCCAGTACTTC.